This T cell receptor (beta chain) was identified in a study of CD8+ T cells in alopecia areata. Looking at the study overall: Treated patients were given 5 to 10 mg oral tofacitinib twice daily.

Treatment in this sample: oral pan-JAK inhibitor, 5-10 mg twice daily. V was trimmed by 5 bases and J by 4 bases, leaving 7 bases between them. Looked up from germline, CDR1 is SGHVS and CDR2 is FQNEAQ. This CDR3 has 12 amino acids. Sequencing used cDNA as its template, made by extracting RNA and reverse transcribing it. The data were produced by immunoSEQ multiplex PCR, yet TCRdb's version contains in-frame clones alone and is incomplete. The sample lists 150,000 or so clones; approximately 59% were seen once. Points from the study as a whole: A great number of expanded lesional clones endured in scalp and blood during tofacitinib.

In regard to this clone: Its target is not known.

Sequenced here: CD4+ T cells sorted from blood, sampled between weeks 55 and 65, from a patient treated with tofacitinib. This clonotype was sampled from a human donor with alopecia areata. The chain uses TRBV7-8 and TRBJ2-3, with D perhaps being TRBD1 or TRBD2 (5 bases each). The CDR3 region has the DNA TGTGCCAGCAGCGGGGGTGCAGATACGCAGTATTTT. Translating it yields CASSGGADTQYF.